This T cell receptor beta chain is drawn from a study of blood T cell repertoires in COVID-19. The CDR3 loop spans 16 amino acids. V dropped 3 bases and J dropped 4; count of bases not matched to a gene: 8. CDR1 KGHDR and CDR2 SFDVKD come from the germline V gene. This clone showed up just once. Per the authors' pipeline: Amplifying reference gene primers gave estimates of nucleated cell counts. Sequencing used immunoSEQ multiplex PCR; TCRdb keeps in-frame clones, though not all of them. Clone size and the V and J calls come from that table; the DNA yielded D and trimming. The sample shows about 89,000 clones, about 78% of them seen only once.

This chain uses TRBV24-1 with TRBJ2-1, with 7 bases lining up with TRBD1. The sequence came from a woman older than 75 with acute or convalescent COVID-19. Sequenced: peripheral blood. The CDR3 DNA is TGTGCCACCAGTGATCCGACAGGGAAGGCATACAATGAGCAGTTCTTC. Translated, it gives CATSDPTGKAYNEQFF.